One sample yielded the 6 T cell receptor beta chains listed below, sequenced in a study of T cell repertoires in cytomegalovirus infection. TCRdb used MiXCR to reprocess the reads, holding one entry per CDR3 protein. The data contain 150,000 to 200,000 distinct CDR3 sequences, about an eighth of them singletons. Material: PBMCs. These TCRs come from a human donor in good health (CMV status not recorded). Some clones in this sample may be carry-over from other donors' samples.

This clonotype was recorded a few times. The chain joins TRBV27 to TRBJ2-4; D remains ambiguous. Germline CDR1 reads MNHEY; CDR2 reads SMNVEV (reference sequence). The CDR3 contains 15 residues. Trimming stripped 1 base from V and 0 bases from J, with 7 bases between. The CDR3 sequence: CASSLLGIAKNIQYF. The CDR3 region has the DNA TGTGCCAGCAGTTTATTGGGTATAGCCAAAAACATTCAGTACTTC.

The rearrangement uses TRBV24-1 and TRBJ1-2, with TRBD1 identical over 9 bases. The germline gives CDR1 KGHDR, CDR2 SFDVKD. V trimming: 7 bases; J trimming: 6 bases; junction bases outside the gene matches: 5. This CDR3 comprises 13 residues. The CDR3 DNA reads as TGTGCCACCAGCGACGGGACAGGGAATGGCTACACCTTC. Its protein is CATSDGTGNGYTF.

This clonotype was picked up a small number of times. This rearrangement joins TRBV20-1 to TRBJ2-3; D unclear. In germline, CDR1 is DFQATT, CDR2 SNEGSKA (reference sequence). Trimming removed 3 bases from V and 2 bases from J, with 15 bases in between. This CDR3 is 15 amino acids long. CDR3 in DNA: TGCAGTGCTAGTCTCCAAGAATGGATCACAGATACGCAGTATTTT. Its protein is CSASLQEWITDTQYF.

This clonotype was detected a few times. The chain has TRBV29-1 and TRBJ1-2, with TRBD1 as a possible D gene (6 bases). Deletions cut 4 bases from V and 8 bases from J, with 11 bases between. The CDR3 loop spans 11 amino acids. Germline V gene lookup returns CDR1 SQVTM and CDR2 ANQGSEA. The CDR3 nucleotides are TGCAGCGTTGTTGCAGGGGCCGGCTACACCTTC. Its protein product is CSVVAGAGYTF. The full variable domain, completed using reference TRBV29-1 and TRBJ1-2, is SAVISQKPSRDICQRGTSLTIQCQVDSQVTMMFWYRQQPGQSLTLIATANQGSEATYESGFVIDKFPISRPNLTFSTLTVSNMSPEDSSIYLCSVVAGAGYTFGSGTRLTVV.

This clonotype was observed at least ten times. The rearrangement uses TRBV12-5 and TRBJ1-4; 8 bases align to TRBD1. J was trimmed by 5 bases and V by 3 bases; bases with no gene match: 11. CDR3 size: 17 residues. Germline CDR1 LGHNT, CDR2 FRNRAP. The CDR3 nucleotides are TGTGCTAGTGGTTTACATGGACAGGGAAAAGAGAATGAAAAACTGTTTTTT. It encodes CASGLHGQGKENEKLFF.

The chain recombines TRBV29-1 with TRBJ2-6, with 9 bases matching TRBD1. The CDR3 contains 16 residues. V shed 5 bases and J 0 bases; nucleotides not matched to a gene: 5. CDR1 and CDR2 (germline): SQVTM, ANQGSEA. The DNA of the CDR3 is TGCAGCGTTTTTGGACAGGGGATCTCTGGGGCCAACGTCCTGACTTTC. The encoded protein is CSVFGQGISGANVLTF.